Detailed here is one T cell receptor beta chain. The data belong to a study of cytomegalovirus exposure and HLA in healthy donors. The PCR used 60 Vbeta and 13 Jbeta primers. The data were produced by immunoSEQ multiplex PCR, yet TCRdb's version contains in-frame clones alone and is incomplete. The sample has about 150,000 clones; 77% are singletons. There are 14 residues in the CDR3. Germline V lookup: CDR1 MNHEY, CDR2 SVGAGI. With 6 bases clipped from V and 3 bases from J, the junction kept 4 bases outside the gene matches. This receptor was identified in a male donor in good health and CMV-seronegative. The rearrangement joins TRBV6-5 to TRBJ1-5, with 8 bases that match TRBD1. Sequencing was performed on PBMCs. CDR3 in amino acids: CASSRQGFNQPQHF. The CDR3 nucleotides are TGTGCCAGCAGCCGACAGGGGTTCAATCAGCCCCAGCATTTT.